This TCR beta chain was observed in a study of T cell repertoires in cytomegalovirus infection. Findings of the study overall: Within the response measured ex vivo, HLA-C-restricted CMV-specific TCR beta clonotypes were dominant. People with CMV and the relevant HLA were identified by cumulative public TCR beta family frequency.

The CDR3 contains 13 residues. V dropped 3 bases and J dropped 4 bases, with 11 bases sitting between them. The germline V gene encodes CDR1 SGHRS and CDR2 YFSETQ. TCRdb reprocessed the reads with MiXCR, giving one entry per CDR3 protein. The table shows roughly 500,000 distinct CDR3 sequences, with 15% to 20% occurring only once. This clonotype turned up a few times. Its antigen is unknown. The chain employs TRBV5-1 and TRBJ2-7; possibly TRBD1 or TRBD2 for D (6 bases each). This receptor was identified in a human donor in good health (CMV status not recorded). Some clones in this sample may be carry-over from other donors' samples. The specimen was CD8+ T cells from PBMCs. The CDR3 coding sequence is TGCGCCAGCAGCTGGGGAGGACAGTACGAGCAGTACTTC. Its translation is CASSWGGQYEQYF.